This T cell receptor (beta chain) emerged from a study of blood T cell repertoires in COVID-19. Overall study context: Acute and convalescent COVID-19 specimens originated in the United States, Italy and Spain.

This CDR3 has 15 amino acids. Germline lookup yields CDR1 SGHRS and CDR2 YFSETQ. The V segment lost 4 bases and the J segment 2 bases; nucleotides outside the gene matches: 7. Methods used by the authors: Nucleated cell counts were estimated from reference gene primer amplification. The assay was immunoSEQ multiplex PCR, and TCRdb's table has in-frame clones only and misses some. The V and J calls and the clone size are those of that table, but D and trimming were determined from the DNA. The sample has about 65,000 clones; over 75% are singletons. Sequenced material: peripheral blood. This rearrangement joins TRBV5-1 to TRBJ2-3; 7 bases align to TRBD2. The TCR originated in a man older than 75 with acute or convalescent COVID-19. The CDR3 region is CASSQQRGPTDTQYF. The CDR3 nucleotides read TGCGCCAGCAGCCAACAGCGGGGACCCACAGATACGCAGTATTTT.